This T cell receptor beta chain stems from a study of cytomegalovirus exposure and HLA in healthy donors. Study-wide results and caveats: The TCR clusters that emerged in the first cohort tended, a later analysis found, to co-occur in the approximately 130 validation repertoires.

TCRdb keeps only in-frame clones here, not all; method: immunoSEQ multiplex PCR. The repertoire includes about 220,000 clones, around four fifths of them detected once, and roughly an eighth sits in the top ten. A word on this clone: Antigen specificity is unknown.

The CDR3 has 15 residues. Trimming at V came to 3 bases and at J to 6 bases, leaving 8 bases not matched to a gene. Germline lookup yields CDR1 ENHRY and CDR2 SYGVKD. Sequencing was carried out using PBMCs. This TCR was recovered from a woman in her thirties in good health and CMV-seropositive. The V gene is TRBV10-3, the J gene TRBJ1-1, with 9 bases identical to TRBD1. CDR3 in DNA: TGTGCCATCAGTGATCCGAGACAGGGGGTGGCTGAAGCTTTCTTT. Protein: CAISDPRQGVAEAFF.